Reported below is one T cell receptor (beta chain). Antigen unknown. A much larger clone differs by one base, so this may be a read error. CDR3 length equals 14 residues. TCRdb analysed the reads with MiXCR anew, one entry per CDR3 protein. The sample holds under 200,000 distinct CDR3 sequences, less than 9.5% seen once. This sample is drawn from a study of T cell repertoires in cytomegalovirus infection. The wider study: Public TCR beta signature analysis indicated the presence of both CMV infection and matching HLA type.

General study points: HLA-C-restricted CMV clonotypes gave the most frequent clonotype in two of eight donors. Based on cumulative public TCR beta family frequency, carriers of CMV plus the relevant HLA were identified.

The V and J genes are TRBV12-3 or TRBV12-4 and TRBJ1-1, with TRBD1 as a possible D gene (5 bases). The origin of this receptor is a human donor in good health (CMV status not recorded). Some clones in this sample may be carry-over from other donors' samples. The sample taken for sequencing was PBMCs. CDR3 region: CASSPPQGWTEAYF. The CDR3 DNA reads TGTGCCAGCAGTCCTCCCCAGGGTTGGACTGAAGCTTACTTT.